The clone carrying this T cell receptor (beta chain) was detected only once. The data originate from a study of blood T cell repertoires in COVID-19. Some clones are missing from TCRdb's copy, which holds only in-frame ones; the method was immunoSEQ multiplex PCR. The data show about 170,000 clones, approximately 85% seen once. V lost 1 base, J lost 4 bases, and 9 bases lay in between. The CDR3 extends over 14 amino acids. Germline lookup yields CDR1 SGHRS and CDR2 YFSETQ. The TCR sequence derives from an elderly man with COVID-19, enrolled during active disease. J is TRBJ1-5 and V is TRBV5-1; D is ambiguous. Sequencing was carried out using peripheral blood. CDR3 residues: CASSLYSGNQPQHF. CDR3 coding DNA: TGCGCCAGCAGCTTGTATTCAGGTAATCAGCCCCAGCATTTT.